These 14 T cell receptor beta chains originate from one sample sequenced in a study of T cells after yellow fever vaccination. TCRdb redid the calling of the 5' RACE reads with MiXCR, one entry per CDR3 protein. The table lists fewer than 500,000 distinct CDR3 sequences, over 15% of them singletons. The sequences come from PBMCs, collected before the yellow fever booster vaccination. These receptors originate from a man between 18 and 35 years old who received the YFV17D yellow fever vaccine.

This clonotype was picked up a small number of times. The CDR3 is CASSQTGDFFNEQFF. CDR3 coding DNA: TGTGCCAGCAGTCAGACAGGGGATTTCTTCAATGAGCAGTTCTTC. The rearrangement links TRBV6-5 to TRBJ2-1, with 8 bases that match TRBD1. V was pared by 5 bases and J by 6 bases, with 9 bases of the junction left unmatched. The CDR3 covers 15 residues. CDR1 is MNHEY and CDR2 is SVGAGI in the germline V gene.

In nucleotides, the CDR3 is TGCAGCGTCCTCAGGGTTACGGGGGCGGATACGCAGTATTTT. Protein product: CSVLRVTGADTQYF. The chain has TRBV29-1 and TRBJ2-3; D could derive from TRBD1 or TRBD2 (6 bases each). The V gene's germline CDR1 is SQVTM and CDR2 ANQGSEA. The CDR3 runs to 14 residues. Between the trimmed V and J ends, which lost 6 bases and 6 bases, there was a span of 19 bases.

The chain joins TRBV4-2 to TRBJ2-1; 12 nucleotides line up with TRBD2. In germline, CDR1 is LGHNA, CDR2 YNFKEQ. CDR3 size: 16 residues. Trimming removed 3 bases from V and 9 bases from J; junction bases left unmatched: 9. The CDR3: CASSQLSSGGGGEQFF. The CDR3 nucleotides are TGTGCCAGCAGCCAGCTCTCTAGCGGGGGGGGAGGTGAGCAGTTCTTC.

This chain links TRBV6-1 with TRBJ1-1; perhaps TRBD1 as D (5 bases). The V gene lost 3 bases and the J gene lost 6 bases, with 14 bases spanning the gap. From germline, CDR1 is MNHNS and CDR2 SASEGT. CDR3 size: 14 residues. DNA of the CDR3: TGTGCCAGCAGTGAGCTTGGGACCAATTCTGAAGCTTTCTTT. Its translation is CASSELGTNSEAFF.

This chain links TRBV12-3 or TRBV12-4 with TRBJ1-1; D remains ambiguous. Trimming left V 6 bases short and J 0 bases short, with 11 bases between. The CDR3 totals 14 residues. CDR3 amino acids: CASRLSAVNTEAFF. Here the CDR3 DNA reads TGTGCCAGCAGGTTGTCCGCGGTGAACACTGAAGCTTTCTTT.

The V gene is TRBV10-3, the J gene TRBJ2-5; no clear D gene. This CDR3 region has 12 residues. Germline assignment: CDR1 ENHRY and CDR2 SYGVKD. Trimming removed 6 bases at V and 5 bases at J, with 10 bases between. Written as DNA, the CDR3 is TGTGCCATCAGCGAAGAGATGGAGACCCAGTACTTC. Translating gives CAISEEMETQYF.

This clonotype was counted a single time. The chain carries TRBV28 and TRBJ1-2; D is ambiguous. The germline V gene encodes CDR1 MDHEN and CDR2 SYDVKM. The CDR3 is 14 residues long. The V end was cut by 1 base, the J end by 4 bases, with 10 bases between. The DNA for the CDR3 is TGTGCCAGCAGTTTATCCGGACTGTTCTATGGCTACACCTTC. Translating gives CASSLSGLFYGYTF.

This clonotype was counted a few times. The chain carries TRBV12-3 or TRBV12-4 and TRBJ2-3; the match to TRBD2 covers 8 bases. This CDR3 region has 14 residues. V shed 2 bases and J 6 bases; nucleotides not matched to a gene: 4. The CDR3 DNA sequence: TGTGCCAGCAGTTTAAGGAGCGGGGGTGATACGCAGTATTTT. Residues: CASSLRSGGDTQYF.

The CDR3 region has the DNA TGCAGTGAGGCTAAGCGGGGCACAGATACGCAGTATTTT. It encodes CSEAKRGTDTQYF. The V and J genes are TRBV20-1 and TRBJ2-3; D perhaps matches TRBD2 (6 bases). Germline V gene lookup returns CDR1 DFQATT and CDR2 SNEGSKA (reference sequence). V was shortened by 7 bases and J by 1 base, with 12 bases between the two germline ends. The CDR3 runs to 13 residues.

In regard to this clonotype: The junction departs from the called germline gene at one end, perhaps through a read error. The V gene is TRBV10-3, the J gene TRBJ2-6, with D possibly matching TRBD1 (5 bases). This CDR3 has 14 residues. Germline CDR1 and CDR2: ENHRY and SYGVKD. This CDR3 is CAISEGPGANVLTF. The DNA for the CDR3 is TGTGCCATCAGTGAGGGGCCTGGGGCCAACGTCCTGACTTTT.

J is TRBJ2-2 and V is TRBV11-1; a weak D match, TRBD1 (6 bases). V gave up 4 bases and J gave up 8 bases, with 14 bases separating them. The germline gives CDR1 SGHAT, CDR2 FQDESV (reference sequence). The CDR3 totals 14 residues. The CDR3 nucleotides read TGTGCCAGCAGCTCCATAACAGGGATGGGGGAGCTGTTTTTT. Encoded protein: CASSSITGMGELFF.

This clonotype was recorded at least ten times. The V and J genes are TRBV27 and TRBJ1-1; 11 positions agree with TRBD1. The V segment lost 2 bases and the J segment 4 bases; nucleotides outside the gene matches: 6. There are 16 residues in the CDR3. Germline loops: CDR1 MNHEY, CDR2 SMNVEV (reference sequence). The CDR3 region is CASSLKAGTGGTEAFF. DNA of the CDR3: TGTGCCAGCAGTTTAAAGGCCGGGACAGGGGGCACTGAAGCTTTCTTT.

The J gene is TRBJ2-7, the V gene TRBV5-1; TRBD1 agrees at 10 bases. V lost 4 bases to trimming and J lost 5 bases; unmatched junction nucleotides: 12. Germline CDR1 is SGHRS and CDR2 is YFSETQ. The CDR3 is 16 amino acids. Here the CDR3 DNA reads TGCGCCAGCAGCCGTTCCCCGGGACAGGGGTCCCACGAGCAGTACTTC. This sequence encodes CASSRSPGQGSHEQYF.

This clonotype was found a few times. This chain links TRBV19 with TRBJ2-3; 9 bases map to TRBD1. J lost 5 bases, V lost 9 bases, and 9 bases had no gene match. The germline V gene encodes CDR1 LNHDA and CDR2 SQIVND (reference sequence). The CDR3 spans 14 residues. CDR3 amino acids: CASVQGAGGDTQYF. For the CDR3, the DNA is TGTGCCAGCGTACAGGGGGCAGGGGGAGATACGCAGTATTTT.